Listed below are T cell receptor beta chains from one sample, sequenced in a study of blood T cell repertoires in COVID-19. This table comes from immunoSEQ multiplex PCR, and its TCRdb copy is limited to in-frame clones, with some not included. The sample shows 250,000 to 300,000 clones, 88% of them seen only once. Sequenced material: peripheral blood. These receptors were collected from a woman in her seventies with COVID-19, enrolled during active disease. The CDR3 runs from the conserved cysteine through the conserved F or W. A D gene is named only where the DNA matches it firmly. Clone sizes are given selectively: once, few, many, or a class where the clone is expanded.

clone_size: .
d_call: .
j_call: TRBJ1-2
v_call: TRBV10-3
cdr3_aa: CAISESEAAGYGYTF
cdr3_nt: TGTGCCATCAGTGAGTCTGAGGCCGCGGGCTATGGCTACACCTTC

clone_size: .
d_call: .
j_call: TRBJ2-5
v_call: TRBV5-1
cdr3_aa: CASSLSGARLETQYF
cdr3_nt: TGCGCCAGCAGCTTGTCGGGAGCGAGATTGGAGACCCAGTACTTC

clone_size: .
d_call: .
j_call: TRBJ2-7
v_call: TRBV29-1
cdr3_aa: CSVGGPSSYEQYF
cdr3_nt: TGCAGCGTTGGAGGTCCTAGCTCCTACGAGCAGTACTTC

clone_size: few
d_call: .
j_call: TRBJ1-3
v_call: TRBV28
cdr3_aa: CASSLGRLRSGNTIYF
cdr3_nt: TGTGCCAGCAGTTTAGGCAGGCTGCGCTCTGGAAACACCATATATTTT

clone_size: .
d_call: .
j_call: TRBJ2-3
v_call: TRBV14
cdr3_aa: CASSRWPGRGTDTQYF
cdr3_nt: TGTGCCAGCAGCCGCTGGCCGGGCAGGGGCACAGATACGCAGTATTTT

clone_size: .
d_call: TRBD2
j_call: TRBJ2-7
v_call: TRBV11-2
cdr3_aa: CASSYGTSVVSEQYF
cdr3_nt: TGTGCCAGCAGCTACGGGACTAGCGTCGTGAGCGAGCAGTACTTC

clone_size: once
d_call: TRBD1
j_call: TRBJ2-1
v_call: TRBV5-5
cdr3_aa: CASPGQKRYNEQFF
cdr3_nt: TGTGCCAGCCCGGGACAGAAAAGGTACAATGAGCAGTTCTTC

clone_size: .
d_call: .
j_call: TRBJ1-6
v_call: TRBV30
cdr3_aa: CAWKTQGFNSPLHF
cdr3_nt: TGTGCCTGGAAAACGCAGGGTTTTAATTCACCCCTCCACTTT

clone_size: .
d_call: TRBD1
j_call: TRBJ1-5
v_call: TRBV15
cdr3_aa: CATSRGTQGKHQPQHF
cdr3_nt: TGTGCCACCAGCAGAGGAACACAGGGGAAGCATCAGCCCCAGCATTTT

clone_size: once
d_call: TRBD2
j_call: TRBJ2-7
v_call: TRBV7-8
cdr3_aa: CASSTIAGADEQYF
cdr3_nt: TGTGCCAGCAGCACTATAGCGGGAGCCGACGAGCAGTACTTC

clone_size: .
d_call: .
j_call: TRBJ2-7
v_call: TRBV27
cdr3_aa: CASISLSAGSNEQYF
cdr3_nt: TGTGCCAGCATTTCGTTAAGTGCAGGGTCGAACGAGCAGTACTTC

clone_size: .
d_call: .
j_call: TRBJ1-4
v_call: TRBV7-9
cdr3_aa: CASSSFSGNLNEKLFF
cdr3_nt: TGTGCCAGCAGCTCCTTTTCGGGGAACCTGAATGAAAAACTGTTTTTT

clone_size: .
d_call: .
j_call: TRBJ1-3
v_call: TRBV11-2
cdr3_aa: CASSRGVGSGNTIYF
cdr3_nt: TGTGCCAGCAGCCGGGGGGTCGGCTCTGGAAACACCATATATTTT

clone_size: .
d_call: .
j_call: TRBJ1-4
v_call: TRBV12-3/TRBV12-4
cdr3_aa: CASSPSRGKLFF
cdr3_nt: TGTGCCAGCAGTCCAAGCCGCGGAAAACTGTTTTTT

clone_size: .
d_call: .
j_call: TRBJ2-3
v_call: TRBV25-1
cdr3_aa: CASSLGDTQYF
cdr3_nt: TGTGCCAGCAGCCTCGGAGATACGCAGTATTTT

clone_size: .
d_call: .
j_call: TRBJ2-5
v_call: TRBV30
cdr3_aa: CAWTATRETQYF
cdr3_nt: TGTGCCTGGACTGCAACGCGAGAGACCCAGTACTTC

clone_size: .
d_call: .
j_call: TRBJ2-7
v_call: TRBV6-5
cdr3_aa: CASTAYYEQYF
cdr3_nt: TGTGCCAGTACAGCATACTACGAGCAGTACTTC

clone_size: .
d_call: TRBD2
j_call: TRBJ2-3
v_call: TRBV28
cdr3_aa: CASGLGGRAQSTDTQYF
cdr3_nt: TGTGCCAGCGGGCTTGGCGGGAGGGCCCAATCCACAGATACGCAGTATTTT

clone_size: .
d_call: TRBD1
j_call: TRBJ2-7
v_call: TRBV7-2
cdr3_aa: CASSFRDRAYEQYF
cdr3_nt: TGTGCCAGCAGCTTCCGGGACAGAGCCTACGAGCAGTACTTC

clone_size: .
d_call: .
j_call: TRBJ2-3
v_call: TRBV3-1/TRBV3-2
cdr3_aa: CASSQDSGGTDTQYF
cdr3_nt: TGTGCCAGCAGCCAAGATTCAGGTGGCACAGATACGCAGTATTTT

clone_size: .
d_call: TRBD2
j_call: TRBJ2-5
v_call: TRBV5-4
cdr3_aa: CASSLGAGVGETQYF
cdr3_nt: TGTGCCAGCAGCTTGGGAGCGGGAGTGGGAGAGACCCAGTACTTC

clone_size: .
d_call: TRBD2
j_call: TRBJ2-5
v_call: TRBV7-9
cdr3_aa: CASSQLAGGVQETQYF
cdr3_nt: TGTGCCAGCAGCCAACTAGCGGGAGGGGTCCAAGAGACCCAGTACTTC

clone_size: .
d_call: .
j_call: TRBJ1-5
v_call: TRBV5-1
cdr3_aa: CASSGTPNQPQHF
cdr3_nt: TGCGCCAGCTCCGGGACACCCAATCAGCCCCAGCATTTT

clone_size: few
d_call: TRBD2
j_call: TRBJ2-1
v_call: TRBV4-1
cdr3_aa: CASSQAAGGRSYNEQFF
cdr3_nt: TGCGCCAGCAGCCAAGCCGCGGGCGGGAGATCCTACAATGAGCAGTTCTTC

clone_size: few
d_call: TRBD2
j_call: TRBJ2-7
v_call: TRBV6-2/TRBV6-3
cdr3_aa: CASSLAEHFGQYF
cdr3_nt: TGTGCCAGCAGCCTAGCGGAGCATTTCGGTCAGTACTTC

clone_size: once
d_call: .
j_call: TRBJ1-5
v_call: TRBV7-2
cdr3_aa: CASSSDGGYQPQHF
cdr3_nt: TGTGCCAGCAGCTCGGACGGAGGATATCAGCCCCAGCATTTT

clone_size: .
d_call: TRBD1
j_call: TRBJ2-5
v_call: TRBV11-1
cdr3_aa: CASATGTGKETQYF
cdr3_nt: TGTGCCAGCGCAACCGGGACAGGGAAAGAGACCCAGTACTTC

clone_size: .
d_call: TRBD2
j_call: TRBJ2-3
v_call: TRBV4-1
cdr3_aa: CASSQDSTGGPYF
cdr3_nt: TGCGCCAGCAGCCAAGATTCCACGGGAGGACCGTATTTT

clone_size: .
d_call: TRBD2
j_call: TRBJ2-3
v_call: TRBV6-5
cdr3_aa: CAILPTSGSPDTQYF
cdr3_nt: TGTGCCATCCTCCCAACTAGCGGGAGCCCAGATACGCAGTATTTT

clone_size: once
d_call: .
j_call: TRBJ2-5
v_call: TRBV6-2/TRBV6-3
cdr3_aa: CASSYSPGGETQYF
cdr3_nt: TGTGCCAGCAGTTACAGTCCGGGTGGCGAGACCCAGTACTTC

clone_size: .
d_call: TRBD2
j_call: TRBJ2-3
v_call: TRBV12-5
cdr3_aa: CASGRGTSGPSTDTQYF
cdr3_nt: TGTGCTAGTGGTCGAGGGACTAGCGGGCCAAGCACAGATACGCAGTATTTT

clone_size: once
d_call: TRBD1
j_call: TRBJ1-3
v_call: TRBV30
cdr3_aa: CAWGQGISGNTIYF
cdr3_nt: TGTGCCTGGGGACAGGGGATCTCTGGAAACACCATATATTTT

clone_size: few
d_call: TRBD1
j_call: TRBJ1-2
v_call: TRBV4-3
cdr3_aa: CASSQRQGTGGYTF
cdr3_nt: TGCGCCAGCAGCCAGAGACAGGGGACGGGTGGCTACACCTTC

clone_size: .
d_call: TRBD1
j_call: TRBJ2-7
v_call: TRBV28
cdr3_aa: CASSSSGTDGFEQYF
cdr3_nt: TGTGCCAGCTCTTCCTCCGGGACAGACGGGTTCGAGCAGTACTTC

clone_size: .
d_call: TRBD2
j_call: TRBJ2-3
v_call: TRBV5-6
cdr3_aa: CASSLVSGSTDTQYF
cdr3_nt: TGTGCCAGCAGCTTGGTTAGCGGGAGTACAGATACGCAGTATTTT

clone_size: few
d_call: TRBD1
j_call: TRBJ1-1
v_call: TRBV5-6
cdr3_aa: CASSLGGRGHTEAFF
cdr3_nt: TGTGCCAGCAGCTTGGGTGGCAGGGGGCACACTGAAGCTTTCTTT

clone_size: .
d_call: TRBD1
j_call: TRBJ2-7
v_call: TRBV29-1
cdr3_aa: CSALIGQVSYEQYF
cdr3_nt: TGCAGCGCCTTAATTGGACAGGTATCCTACGAGCAGTACTTC

clone_size: .
d_call: TRBD2
j_call: TRBJ2-3
v_call: TRBV7-6
cdr3_aa: CASSLQAGTSGTTSTDTQYF
cdr3_nt: TGTGCCAGCAGCTTACAGGCCGGGACTAGCGGCACCACTAGCACAGATACGCAGTATTTT

clone_size: .
d_call: .
j_call: TRBJ1-5
v_call: TRBV7-8
cdr3_aa: CASSLGEGRGPQHF
cdr3_nt: TGTGCCAGCAGCCTGGGAGAGGGCCGCGGGCCCCAGCATTTT

clone_size: .
d_call: TRBD2
j_call: TRBJ2-7
v_call: TRBV10-3
cdr3_aa: CATLAGSSYEQYF
cdr3_nt: TGTGCCACCCTAGCGGGTAGCTCCTACGAGCAGTACTTC

clone_size: .
d_call: TRBD2
j_call: TRBJ2-1
v_call: TRBV24-1
cdr3_aa: CATSDSLAGEPYEQFF
cdr3_nt: TGTGCCACCAGTGATTCCCTAGCGGGAGAACCATATGAGCAGTTCTTC

clone_size: .
d_call: TRBD2
j_call: TRBJ2-1
v_call: TRBV5-6
cdr3_aa: CASRKGLAGGNEQFF
cdr3_nt: TGTGCCAGCAGGAAAGGACTAGCGGGAGGGAATGAGCAGTTCTTC

clone_size: .
d_call: .
j_call: TRBJ2-7
v_call: TRBV6-5
cdr3_aa: CASSSWDFGGYEQYF
cdr3_nt: TGTGCCAGCAGTTCCTGGGACTTCGGGGGATACGAGCAGTACTTC

clone_size: .
d_call: TRBD1
j_call: TRBJ2-7
v_call: TRBV9
cdr3_aa: CASSVGYRDRSIYEQYF
cdr3_nt: TGTGCCAGCAGCGTAGGTTATCGGGACAGGAGCATCTACGAGCAGTACTTC

clone_size: .
d_call: TRBD2
j_call: TRBJ2-7
v_call: TRBV15
cdr3_aa: CATSREASGIYEQYF
cdr3_nt: TGTGCCACCAGCAGAGAGGCTAGCGGGATCTACGAGCAGTACTTC

clone_size: .
d_call: .
j_call: TRBJ2-2
v_call: TRBV3-1/TRBV3-2
cdr3_aa: CASSRLGSGELFF
cdr3_nt: TGTGCCAGCAGCCGACTAGGATCCGGGGAGCTGTTTTTT

clone_size: .
d_call: .
j_call: TRBJ2-3
v_call: TRBV3-1/TRBV3-2
cdr3_aa: CASSQIVGAADTQYF
cdr3_nt: TGTGCCAGCAGCCAAATTGTTGGGGCCGCAGATACGCAGTATTTT

clone_size: .
d_call: .
j_call: TRBJ1-6
v_call: TRBV28
cdr3_aa: CASREGTYNSPLHF
cdr3_nt: TGTGCCAGCAGGGAGGGCACCTATAATTCACCCCTCCACTTT

clone_size: few
d_call: .
j_call: TRBJ1-2
v_call: TRBV5-1
cdr3_aa: CASSLAPTGVYGYTF
cdr3_nt: TGCGCCAGCAGCTTGGCCCCGACAGGAGTCTATGGCTACACCTTC

clone_size: .
d_call: .
j_call: TRBJ2-7
v_call: TRBV29-1
cdr3_aa: CSVGSQPGEQYF
cdr3_nt: TGCAGCGTTGGGTCTCAGCCGGGGGAGCAGTACTTC

clone_size: .
d_call: TRBD1
j_call: TRBJ1-2
v_call: TRBV2
cdr3_aa: CASRPGTGVYGYTF
cdr3_nt: TGTGCCAGCAGGCCCGGGACAGGGGTCTATGGCTACACCTTC

clone_size: .
d_call: TRBD1
j_call: TRBJ2-1
v_call: TRBV4-2
cdr3_aa: CASSQVFGGQGSNEQFF
cdr3_nt: TGTGCCAGCAGCCAAGTTTTCGGGGGACAGGGCAGCAATGAGCAGTTCTTC

clone_size: .
d_call: .
j_call: TRBJ1-1
v_call: TRBV21-1
cdr3_aa: CASSLPGQGKCTEAFF
cdr3_nt: TGTGCCAGCAGCCTACCAGGACAGGGGAAGTGCACTGAAGCTTTCTTT

clone_size: .
d_call: TRBD2
j_call: TRBJ2-1
v_call: TRBV27
cdr3_aa: CASSLGSLAEYNEQFF
cdr3_nt: TGTGCCAGCAGTTTAGGAAGTCTAGCGGAATACAATGAGCAGTTCTTC

clone_size: .
d_call: TRBD2
j_call: TRBJ2-7
v_call: TRBV19
cdr3_aa: CASSIWREGPYYYEQYF
cdr3_nt: TGTGCCAGTAGTATATGGAGGGAGGGCCCATACTACTACGAGCAGTACTTC